The 14 T cell receptor beta chains presented below share a single source sample, sequenced in a study of monozygotic twins with inflammatory bowel disease. TCRdb reprocessed the 5' RACE reads and stores each CDR3 protein as one record, lacking DNA. With some 440,000 distinct CDR3 sequences in the sample, the ten largest clones hold about 2.3%. The material sequenced was blood. The origin of the receptors is a human donor with ulcerative colitis or Crohn's disease, or a healthy co-twin of an affected twin (not recorded which).

This rearrangement joins TRBV28 to TRBJ1-1; TCRdb outputs TRBD1, but without DNA this stays unchecked. The germline gives CDR1 MDHEN, CDR2 SYDVKM. This CDR3 region has 15 residues. The CDR3 spells CASITAGGQGTEAFF.

This chain joins TRBV7-9 and TRBJ2-7. Germline CDR1 SEHNR, CDR2 FQNEAQ (reference sequence). The CDR3 runs 15 residues. The CDR3 spells CASSLGAGLGHEQYF.

This chain joins TRBV11-2 and TRBJ2-3. The CDR3 runs 14 residues. Germline V gene lookup returns CDR1 SGHAT and CDR2 FQNNGV. The CDR3 reads CASSPNQVADTQYF.

The J gene is TRBJ2-1, the V gene TRBV4-2; there is no DNA to check the TCRdb D call of TRBD1. The germline V gene encodes CDR1 LGHNA and CDR2 YNFKEQ. The CDR3 length is 17 residues. The CDR3 protein is CASSPKMGRGPRDEQFF.

The V call is TRBV18, the J call TRBJ2-7. The CDR3 consists of 14 residues. Germline CDR1 and CDR2: KGHSH and LQKENI. The CDR3: CASSPPSDYYEQYF. The full variable domain, with the rest looked up from reference TRBV18 and TRBJ2-7, is NAGVMQNPRHLVRRRGQEARLRCSPMKGHSHVYWYRQLPEEGLKFMVYLQKENIIDESGMPKERFSAEFPKEGPSILRIQQVVRGDSAAYFCASSPPSDYYEQYFGPGTRLTVT.

The chain couples TRBV5-6 to TRBJ2-7; the D call of TRBD1 rests on TCRdb alone, since no DNA is present to check it. This CDR3 spans 13 amino acids. The germline CDR1 and CDR2 sequences are SGHDT and YYEEEE. Here the CDR3 reads CASSLLFGQPQYF.

The chain has TRBV2 and TRBJ2-1; TCRdb designates TRBD2, a call that cannot be tested without DNA. The CDR3 has 13 amino acids. Germline assignment: CDR1 SNHLY and CDR2 FYNNEI. CDR3 region: CATASGLNNEQFF. The full variable domain, with the rest looked up from reference TRBV2 and TRBJ2-1, is EPEVTQTPSHQVTQMGQEVILRCVPISNHLYFYWYRQILGQKVEFLVSFYNNEISEKSEIFDDQFSVERPDGSNFTLKIRSTKLEDSAMYFCATASGLNNEQFFGPGTRLTVL.

CDR3: CASSVAAANTGELFF. The V gene is TRBV4-3, the J gene TRBJ2-2. CDR1 is LGHNA and CDR2 is YSLEER in the germline V gene. The CDR3 length is 15 residues.

This chain joins TRBV12-3 or TRBV12-4 and TRBJ2-1; TCRdb's D call, TRBD2, is unchecked because there is no DNA. There are 16 residues in the CDR3. CDR3: CASSRPTSGTNNEQFF.

The rearrangement uses TRBV29-1 and TRBJ2-2; TCRdb outputs TRBD2, but without DNA this stays unchecked. The germline V gene encodes CDR1 SQVTM and CDR2 ANQGSEA. This CDR3 has 14 amino acids. This CDR3 reads CSAGSGANTGELFF.

CDR3 sequence: CASSSREGGYEQYF. The J gene is TRBJ2-7, the V gene TRBV12-3 or TRBV12-4; TCRdb's D gene call, TRBD2, goes unchecked for lack of DNA. This CDR3 has 14 amino acids.

This chain joins TRBV6-1 and TRBJ1-2. Germline V CDR1 and CDR2: MNHNS, SASEGT. CDR3 size: 17 residues. CDR3 amino acids: CASSEKEPRQGPYGYTF.

The V and J genes are TRBV20-1 and TRBJ2-1; TCRdb returns TRBD2, unconfirmable since there is no DNA. The CDR3 is made up of 16 amino acids. Germline CDR1 and CDR2: DFQATT and SNEGSKA (reference sequence). The CDR3 reads CSARVGLAGAYNEQFF.

The rearrangement links TRBV11-1 to TRBJ2-1; absent DNA, TCRdb's TRBD1 call cannot be checked. The germline gives CDR1 SGHAT, CDR2 FQDESV (reference sequence). CDR3 length: 18 residues. CDR3 loop: CASSSPGSFYASYNEQFF.